A single sample is the source of the 29 T cell receptor beta chains below, sequenced in a study of blood T cell repertoires in COVID-19. Profiled with immunoSEQ multiplex PCR; TCRdb holds only in-frame clones, not every one. The repertoire holds roughly 330,000 clones, with 70% to 90% as singletons. Material for sequencing was PBMCs or T cells enriched from blood (not recorded which). Receptors originate from a woman aged 25 to 39 who had recovered from COVID-19.

The chain employs TRBV5-8 and TRBJ1-1; D gene ambiguous. The CDR3 loop spans 13 amino acids. The V end was cut by 4 bases, the J end by 6 bases, with 13 bases between. Per the germline V gene, CDR1 is SGHTS and CDR2 is YDEGEE. CDR3 protein: CASSPVHQAEAFF. CDR3 DNA sequence: TGTGCCAGCAGCCCCGTCCACCAGGCTGAAGCTTTCTTT.

The chain employs TRBV3-1 (or the pseudogene TRBV3-2) and TRBJ2-2, with D perhaps TRBD2 (5 bases). In germline, CDR1 is LGHDT, CDR2 YNNKEL (reference sequence). The CDR3 is 15 residues long. V lost 4 bases and J 4 bases, leaving 13 bases between the germline ends. CDR3 DNA: TGTGCCAGCAGCCTCCGGGTCGGGGTCACCGGGGAGCTGTTTTTT. This translates into CASSLRVGVTGELFF.

This rearrangement joins TRBV5-1 to TRBJ2-2; 10 bases align to TRBD2. J lost 4 bases, V lost 0 bases, and 0 bases had no gene match. Germline V gene data show CDR1 as SGHRS and CDR2 as YFSETQ. This CDR3 spans 15 amino acids. CDR3: CASSLGLAGTGELFF. The CDR3 DNA sequence: TGCGCCAGCAGCTTGGGACTAGCGGGCACCGGGGAGCTGTTTTTT.

The chain combines TRBV4-1 with TRBJ1-1, with D uncertain. The CDR3 runs to 14 residues. Per germline, CDR1 MGHRA and CDR2 YSYEKL. The V end was cut by 3 bases, the J end by 4 bases, with 12 bases between. CDR3 region: CASSHPPPSTEAFF. The CDR3 nucleotides are TGCGCCAGCAGCCACCCGCCTCCGAGCACTGAAGCTTTCTTT.

V gene TRBV1 combines with J gene TRBJ2-7; TRBD2, the table's D call, lacks a check against the DNA. TRBV1 is listed as a pseudogene. This CDR3 region has 16 residues. The CDR3 nucleotides read TGCACCAGCAGCCAAGCTTCCGGGACTAGGTTCGCCGAGCAGTACTTC. Translated: CTSSQASGTRFAEQYF.

The gene calls are TRBV27 and TRBJ2-3, with a weak D call TRBD2 (5 bases). Germline V gene sequence: CDR1 MNHEY, CDR2 SMNVEV (reference sequence). This CDR3 has 14 residues. Trimming pared 5 bases from V and 2 bases from J, leaving 11 bases between. The CDR3 DNA follows: TGTGCCAGCAGTATGGACTGGAACACAGATACGCAGTATTTT. Its translation: CASSMDWNTDTQYF.

The V call is TRBV27, the J call TRBJ2-1; 9 bases are shared with TRBD1. Germline V gives CDR1 MNHEY, CDR2 SMNVEV (reference sequence). The CDR3 runs to 15 residues. Trimming cost V 2 bases and J 5 bases; bases outside gene matches: 4. This CDR3 is CASSLDRGAHNEQFF. The CDR3 DNA reads as TGTGCCAGCAGTTTAGACAGGGGGGCTCACAATGAGCAGTTCTTC.

The chain employs TRBV4-2 and TRBJ2-3; 10 nucleotides match TRBD2. This CDR3 has 18 amino acids. Germline V gene data show CDR1 as LGHNA and CDR2 as YNFKEQ. J gave up 4 bases and V 0 bases, and 10 bases lay outside the gene matches. This CDR3 reads CASSQDQSGGAGADTQYF. The CDR3 bases are TGTGCCAGCAGCCAAGATCAGAGCGGGGGGGCTGGGGCAGATACGCAGTATTTT.

The CDR3 nucleotides are TGTGCCAGCAGTCGGGACTATACCCGTGAGCAGTTCTTC. This translates into CASSRDYTREQFF. The chain is built from TRBV12-3 or TRBV12-4 and TRBJ2-1, with 7 bases aligning to TRBD2. V was pared by 5 bases and J by 9 bases, with 7 bases of the junction left unmatched. The CDR3 totals 13 residues.

The chain employs TRBV18 and TRBJ1-2; TRBD1 aligns across 11 bases. V trimming: 0 bases; J trimming: 8 bases; junction bases outside the gene matches: 2. The CDR3 totals 14 residues. The germline V gene encodes CDR1 KGHSH and CDR2 LQKENI. The CDR3 loop is CASSPPGTGGGYTF. The CDR3 DNA is TGTGCCAGCTCACCACCCGGGACAGGGGGAGGCTACACCTTC.

The chain couples TRBV5-8 to TRBJ1-1, with TRBD1 matching over 8 bases. This CDR3 region has 18 residues. Germline V gene sequence: CDR1 SGHTS, CDR2 YDEGEE. The V segment lost 4 bases and the J segment 0 bases; nucleotides outside the gene matches: 14. In DNA form, the CDR3 reads TGTGCCAGCAGCAGATATATCGGGACAGGAGTCTTGAACACTGAAGCTTTCTTT. Translating it yields CASSRYIGTGVLNTEAFF.

This chain connects TRBV7-6 to TRBJ1-4; a weak D match, TRBD1 (6 bases). CDR1 and CDR2 (germline): SGHVS, FNYEAQ. The CDR3 spans 14 residues. Trimming took off 1 base at V and 7 bases at J, with 10 bases between the two ends. The DNA for the CDR3 is TGTGCCAGCAGCTTAGGGGGACACCTTGAAAAACTGTTTTTT. This encodes CASSLGGHLEKLFF.

The chain couples TRBV5-1 to TRBJ1-4, with TRBD1 matching 9 bases. The germline V gene has CDR1 SGHRS and CDR2 YFSETQ. After removal of 2 bases from V and 7 bases from J, the junction contained 3 bases not matched to a gene. CDR3 length: 14 residues. The CDR3, as DNA: TGCGCCAGCAGCTTAGGGACAGGGCCTGAAAAACTGTTTTTT. Its protein product is CASSLGTGPEKLFF.

The rearrangement joins TRBV9 to TRBJ1-3; no reliable D call. The CDR3 runs to 13 residues. Germline CDR1 is SGDLS and CDR2 is YYNGEE. V was shortened by 2 bases and J by 3 bases, with 6 bases between the two germline ends. The CDR3 loop is CASSVMYGNTIYF. The CDR3 DNA follows: TGTGCCAGCAGCGTTATGTATGGAAACACCATATATTTT.

V and J are TRBV7-2 and TRBJ1-6, with D tentatively TRBD1 (5 bases). Germline CDR1 reads SGHTA; CDR2 reads FQGNSA. V gave up 5 bases and J gave up 7 bases, with 15 bases separating them. CDR3 length: 15 amino acids. DNA of the CDR3: TGTGCCAGCAGCCCCATGGGGGGGAGGAATTCACCCCTCCACTTT. Translating it yields CASSPMGGRNSPLHF.

This clone was recorded a few times. The chain couples TRBV10-3 to TRBJ1-6; unclear D gene. V was pared by 6 bases and J by 8 bases, with 11 bases between. The CDR3 is made up of 13 amino acids. Per the germline V gene, CDR1 is ENHRY and CDR2 is SYGVKD. The CDR3 DNA follows: TGTGCCATCAGAAAAAGGGAGGATTCACCCCTCCACTTT. It translates to CAIRKREDSPLHF.

The genes are TRBV18 and TRBJ1-6; TRBD1 matches 10 bases. With V trimmed by 1 base and J by 7 bases, 7 bases remained unmatched. The CDR3 is made up of 17 amino acids. Germline CDR1 is KGHSH and CDR2 is LQKENI. The CDR3 loop is CASSPLAGTGVNSPLHF. CDR3 nucleotide sequence: TGTGCCAGCTCACCACTTGCCGGGACAGGGGTAAATTCACCCCTCCACTTT. The full variable domain, completed using reference TRBV18 and TRBJ1-6, is NAGVMQNPRHLVRRRGQEARLRCSPMKGHSHVYWYRQLPEEGLKFMVYLQKENIIDESGMPKERFSAEFPKEGPSILRIQQVVRGDSAAYFCASSPLAGTGVNSPLHFGNGTRLTVT.

This clone was observed a handful of times. The V call is TRBV13, the J call TRBJ2-1, with TRBD2 matching over 11 bases. The V gene's germline CDR1 is PRHDT and CDR2 FYEKMQ (reference sequence). Trimming cost V 5 bases and J 4 bases; bases outside gene matches: 7. The CDR3 covers 16 residues. This chain's CDR3 is CASSPQGLAVYNEQFF. The CDR3 nucleotides are TGTGCCAGCAGCCCCCAGGGACTAGCGGTATACAATGAGCAGTTCTTC.

The chain has TRBV5-6 and TRBJ1-6; TRBD1 aligns across 8 bases. The CDR3 has 14 amino acids. Trimming removed 4 bases from V and 11 bases from J; junction bases left unmatched: 8. CDR1 SGHDT and CDR2 YYEEEE come from the germline V gene. CDR3 protein: CASSRDRILAPLHF. The CDR3 DNA follows: TGTGCCAGCAGCAGGGACAGGATTCTCGCACCCCTCCACTTT.

This rearrangement joins TRBV6-1 to TRBJ1-1, with a possible D match to TRBD1 (6 bases). The CDR3 covers 17 residues. Trimming pared 4 bases from V and 3 bases from J, leaving 21 bases between. CDR1 and CDR2 (germline): MNHNS, SASEGT. The CDR3 DNA follows: TGTGCCAGCAGTGGCCTCCCAAGAGGGGGTTGGCACACTGAAGCTTTCTTT. It yields the protein CASSGLPRGGWHTEAFF.

The chain uses TRBV4-3 and TRBJ2-7, with D unclear. From germline, CDR1 is LGHNA and CDR2 YSLEER. V dropped 0 bases and J dropped 6 bases, with 9 bases sitting between them. CDR3 size: 13 residues. The CDR3 loop reads CASSQDLRFEQYF. Written as DNA, the CDR3 is TGCGCCAGCAGCCAAGATCTCAGGTTCGAGCAGTACTTC.

The chain is built from TRBV3-1 (or the pseudogene TRBV3-2) and TRBJ1-2, with D unresolved. CDR1 and CDR2 from the germline V gene are LGHDT and YNNKEL (reference sequence). This CDR3 region has 11 residues. Trimming pared 3 bases from V and 10 bases from J, leaving 9 bases between. CDR3 DNA: TGTGCCAGCAGCCAGATCCAGAACTACACCTTC. Residues: CASSQIQNYTF.

The rearrangement links TRBV4-2 to TRBJ1-4; 7 bases are shared with TRBD1. V gave up 1 base and J gave up 0 bases; unmatched junction bases: 11. The CDR3 is 19 amino acids. In germline, CDR1 is LGHNA, CDR2 YNFKEQ. The CDR3 bases are TGTGCCAGCAGCCAAGTTGGACCGGGACAGCTAACAACTAATGAAAAACTGTTTTTT. Translating it yields CASSQVGPGQLTTNEKLFF.

The chain carries TRBV28 and TRBJ2-7; TRBD1 matches 7 bases. The CDR3 has 13 amino acids. J was trimmed by 3 bases and V by 5 bases; bases with no gene match: 4. The germline V gene encodes CDR1 MDHEN and CDR2 SYDVKM. The DNA for the CDR3 is TGTGCCAGCAGTACCGGGACAGTCTACGAGCAGTACTTC. Protein: CASSTGTVYEQYF.

This chain joins TRBV7-9 and TRBJ2-7, with TRBD2 as a possible D gene (5 bases). Germline V gene lookup returns CDR1 SEHNR and CDR2 FQNEAQ (reference sequence). The CDR3 covers 13 residues. V shed 5 bases and J shed 8 bases, with 16 bases lying between them. The CDR3 is CASSLEASPKQYF. The CDR3 nucleotides are TGTGCCAGCAGCCTTGAAGCTAGCCCGAAGCAGTACTTC.

V gene TRBV21-1 combines with J gene TRBJ2-7; the D segment call TRBD1 is taken from the table without a DNA check. TRBV21-1 is a documented pseudogene. The CDR3 length is 16 residues. CDR3 nucleotides: TGTGCCAGCACTGAAGGCCGGGACAGCGCCTTGAGCGAGCAGTACTTC. Amino acid sequence: CASTEGRDSALSEQYF.

This clone was seen just once. The rearrangement uses TRBV11-3 and TRBJ1-6, with unresolved D. The CDR3 covers 13 residues. Trimming took off 5 bases at V and 4 bases at J, with 6 bases between the two ends. The germline V gene encodes CDR1 SGHNT and CDR2 YENEEA. The CDR3 spells CASSTRYNSPLHF. As DNA, the CDR3 is TGTGCCAGCAGCACTCGTTATAATTCACCCCTCCACTTT.

The V call is TRBV7-9, the J call TRBJ1-1; no firm D call. Germline V CDR1 and CDR2: SEHNR, FQNEAQ (reference sequence). Between the trimmed V and J ends, which lost 4 bases and 3 bases, there was a span of 12 bases. The CDR3 is 14 amino acids. CDR3 in amino acids: CASSSFRRDTEAFF. The CDR3 DNA reads TGTGCCAGCAGCTCCTTTCGGAGGGACACTGAAGCTTTCTTT.

The chain joins TRBV28 to TRBJ2-7; D is ambiguous. CDR1 and CDR2 from the germline V gene are MDHEN and SYDVKM. This CDR3 is built from 15 residues. The V gene lost 5 bases and the J gene lost 3 bases, with 17 bases spanning the gap. CDR3 amino acids: CASSILTTRNYEQYF. CDR3 DNA sequence: TGTGCCAGCAGTATCTTGACGACGAGGAACTACGAGCAGTACTTC. Filled out from reference TRBV28 and TRBJ2-7, the complete variable domain reads DVKVTQSSRYLVKRTGEKVFLECVQDMDHENMFWYRQDPGLGLRLIYFSYDVKMKEKGDIPEGYSVSREKKERFSLILESASTNQTSMYLCASSILTTRNYEQYFGPGTRLTVT.